Sequencing of this T cell receptor (beta chain) was carried out in a study of beta chain features in type 1 diabetes. Study outcomes and limitations: Type 1 diabetes patients had moderately but significantly shorter TCRB CDR3s in all four CD4+ subsets.

cDNA synthesis used the whole RNA isolate, giving expressed TCRB sequences. Measured with immunoSEQ multiplex PCR; TCRdb has only the in-frame clones, and not every one. The sample records under 150,000 clones, 17% being singletons. This clone showed up just a few times. Antigen specificity is unknown. The CDR3 is 14 residues long. Deletions cut 6 bases from V and 0 bases from J, with 10 bases between. The V gene's germline CDR1 is SGHTA and CDR2 FQGNSA. The sample taken for sequencing was central memory CD4+ T cells from blood. The rearrangement links TRBV7-2 to TRBJ2-3; D is uncertain. The sequence was collected from a man between 18 and 35 years old with type 1 diabetes. CDR3 nucleotides: TGTGCCAGCAGTCCCAGGCGGAGCACAGATACGCAGTATTTT. It encodes CASSPRRSTDTQYF.